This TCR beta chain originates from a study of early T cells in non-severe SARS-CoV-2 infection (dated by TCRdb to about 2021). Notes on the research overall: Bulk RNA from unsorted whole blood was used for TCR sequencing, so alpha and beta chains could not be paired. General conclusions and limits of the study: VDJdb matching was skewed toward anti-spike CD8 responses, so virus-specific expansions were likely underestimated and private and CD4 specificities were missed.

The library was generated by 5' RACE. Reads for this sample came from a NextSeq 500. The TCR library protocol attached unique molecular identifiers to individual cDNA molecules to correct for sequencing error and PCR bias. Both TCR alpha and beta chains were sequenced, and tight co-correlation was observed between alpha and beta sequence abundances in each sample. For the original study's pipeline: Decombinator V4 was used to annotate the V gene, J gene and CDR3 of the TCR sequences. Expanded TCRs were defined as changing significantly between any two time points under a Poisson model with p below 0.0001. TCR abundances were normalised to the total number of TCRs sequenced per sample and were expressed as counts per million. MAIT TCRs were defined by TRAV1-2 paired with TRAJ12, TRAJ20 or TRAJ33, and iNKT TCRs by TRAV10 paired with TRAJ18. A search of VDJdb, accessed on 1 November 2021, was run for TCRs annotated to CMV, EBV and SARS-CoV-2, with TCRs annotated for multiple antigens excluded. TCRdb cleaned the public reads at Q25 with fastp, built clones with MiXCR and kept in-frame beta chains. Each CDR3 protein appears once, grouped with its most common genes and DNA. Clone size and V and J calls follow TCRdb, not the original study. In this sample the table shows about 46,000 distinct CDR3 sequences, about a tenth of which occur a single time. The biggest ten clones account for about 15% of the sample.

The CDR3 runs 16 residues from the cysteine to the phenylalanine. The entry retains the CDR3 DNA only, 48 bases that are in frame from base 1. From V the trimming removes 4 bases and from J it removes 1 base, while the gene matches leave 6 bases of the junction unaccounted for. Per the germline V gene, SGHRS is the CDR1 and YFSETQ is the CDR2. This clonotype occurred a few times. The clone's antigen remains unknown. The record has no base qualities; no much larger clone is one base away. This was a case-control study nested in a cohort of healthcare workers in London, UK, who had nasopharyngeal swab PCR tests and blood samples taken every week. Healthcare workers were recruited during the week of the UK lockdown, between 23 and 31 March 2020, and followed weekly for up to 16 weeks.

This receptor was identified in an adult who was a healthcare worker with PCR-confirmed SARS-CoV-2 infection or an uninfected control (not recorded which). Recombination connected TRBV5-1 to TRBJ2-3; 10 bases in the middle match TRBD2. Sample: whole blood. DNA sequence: TGCGCCAGCAGCGTGGGCGGGACTAGCGGCACAGATACGCAGTATTTT. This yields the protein CASSVGGTSGTDTQYF.